The 23 T cell receptor beta chains presented below share a single source sample, sequenced in a study of molecular identifiers for immune sequencing clone quantification (dated by TCRdb to 2017 to 2018). The library relied on PCR. The data were produced on an Illumina HiSeq 4000. TCRdb trimmed public reads at Q25 via fastp, called clones via MiXCR and kept in-frame beta chains. Rows matching on CDR3 protein sequence are summarized as one entry with the most common DNA and genes. The sample has about 100,000 distinct CDR3 sequences on record, 21% of them singletons. The leading ten clones occupy more than 0.85% of the sample. Material for sequencing was naive CD8+ T cells from blood, with Jurkat cell RNA spiked in. What the cell subset or site label conveys for this sample: FACS-sorted CD8+CD4-CCR7+CD45RA+ naive T cells. The receptors shown here come from a human donor in good health. Some libraries in this study had Jurkat cell RNA spiked in.

The chain carries TRBV7-9 and TRBJ2-7; 14 bases agree with TRBD2. The germline CDR1 and CDR2 sequences are SEHNR and FQNEAQ (reference sequence). Trimming cost V 4 bases and J 4 bases; bases outside gene matches: 9. The CDR3 contains 17 residues. In DNA, the CDR3 is TGTGCCAGCAGCTCCCCGGGACTAGCGGGGGCGAATTACGAGCAGTACTTC. It is translated as CASSSPGLAGANYEQYF.

Ten or more counts support this clonotype. V is TRBV4-1 and J is TRBJ1-5; D call uncertain. The CDR3 has 13 amino acids. With 4 bases removed from V and 5 bases from J, the gap between germline ends came to 9 bases. CDR1 and CDR2 from the germline V gene are MGHRA and YSYEKL. DNA of the CDR3: TGCGCCAGCAGCCCCCCCGCGGATCAGCCCCAGCATTTT. Its protein product is CASSPPADQPQHF.

V is TRBV11-2 and J is TRBJ1-2; D is undetermined. Between the trimmed V and J ends, which lost 5 bases and 0 bases, there was a span of 16 bases. This CDR3 region has 16 residues. Germline V gene sequence: CDR1 SGHAT, CDR2 FQNNGV. The CDR3 DNA reads as TGTGCCAGCAGCCCCCCCCGTCAGGAGGCTAACTATGGCTACACCTTC. Its translation: CASSPPRQEANYGYTF.

This clonotype was seen at least ten times. The chain carries TRBV6-2 or TRBV6-3 and TRBJ2-4; D is unclear. This CDR3 region has 13 residues. The germline CDR1 and CDR2 sequences are MNHEY and SVGEGT. V gave up 2 bases and J gave up 1 base, with 3 bases separating them. As DNA, the CDR3 is TGTGCCAGCAGTTACAATGCCAAAAACATTCAGTACTTC. Its protein product is CASSYNAKNIQYF.

This clonotype was picked up a small number of times. Germline and junction disagree at one end, which may indicate a read error. This chain uses TRBV7-8 with TRBJ2-7; TRBD2 agrees at 10 bases. The length of the CDR3 is 18 residues. Germline V gene lookup returns CDR1 SGHVS and CDR2 FQNEAQ. CDR3 DNA sequence: TGTGCCAGCAGCTTAACTGGGACTAGCGCCCTTTTCTCCTACGGGCAGTACTTC. This gives the protein CASSLTGTSALFSYGQYF.

The table lists this clonotype with many counts. The chain uses TRBV5-4 and TRBJ2-7; 11 nucleotides agree with TRBD1. The CDR3 is 15 residues long. The junction had 2 bases not matched to a gene; V was cut back by 1 base and J by 2 bases. CDR1 and CDR2 (germline): SGHNT, YYREEE (reference sequence). In nucleotides, the CDR3 is TGTGCCAGCAGCTTGTTGGGACAGGGGGCCTACGAGCAGTACTTC. It codes for CASSLLGQGAYEQYF.

This clonotype was found a few times. Given the absence of the conserved phenylalanine or tryptophan at the CDR3 end, a read error is likely. This chain joins TRBV27 and TRBJ1-1; D gene ambiguous. This CDR3 is built from 13 residues. V lost 6 bases, J lost 0 bases, and 8 bases lay in between. From germline, CDR1 is MNHEY and CDR2 SMNVEV (reference sequence). This chain's CDR3 is CASRRGLNTEAFS. CDR3 in DNA: TGTGCCAGCAGGCGGGGATTGAACACTGAAGCTTTCTCT.

This clonotype was observed once. The genes are TRBV5-3 and TRBJ2-4; TRBD2 might be the D (5 bases). TRBV5-3 is placed among ORFs of uncertain function. The V end lost 8 bases, the J end lost 7 bases, and 16 bases lay between the germline ends. CDR3 length: 13 amino acids. The CDR3 protein is CASTGSTENIQYF. The CDR3 DNA reads as TGTGCCAGCACGGGGTCTACGGAGAACATTCAGTACTTC.

In this sample, this clonotype turned up many times. The V call is TRBV7-6, the J call TRBJ2-3, with 12 bases that match TRBD2. V lost 5 bases to trimming and J lost 2 bases; unmatched junction nucleotides: 5. Germline-derived CDR1 and CDR2 are SGHVS and FNYEAQ. The CDR3 contains 16 residues. CDR3 residues: CASSILAGGLTDTQYF. The CDR3 DNA reads TGTGCCAGCAGCATTCTAGCGGGGGGGCTCACAGATACGCAGTATTTT.

This clonotype was seen repeatedly, ten times or more. The chain couples TRBV4-1 to TRBJ2-1; 7 nucleotides line up with TRBD1. V gave up 4 bases and J gave up 8 bases; unmatched junction bases: 2. Per the germline V gene, CDR1 is MGHRA and CDR2 is YSYEKL. The length of the CDR3 is 12 residues. The CDR3 sequence: CASSRDRDEQFF. Here the CDR3 DNA reads TGCGCCAGCAGCCGCGACAGGGATGAGCAGTTCTTC.

In the case of this clonotype: This sequence may be a read error, since a much larger clone differs from it by one base. This chain uses TRBV5-6 with TRBJ1-1; 9 bases align to TRBD1. V shed 4 bases and J 6 bases; nucleotides not matched to a gene: 4. The CDR3 is 13 amino acids. In germline, CDR1 is SGHDT, CDR2 YYEEEE. This chain's CDR3 is CASSRTGAPEAFF. The CDR3 nucleotides read TGTGCCAGCAGCAGGACAGGGGCGCCTGAAGCTTTCTTT. Based on the CDR3 plus reference TRBV5-6 and TRBJ1-1, the full variable domain is DAGVTQSPTHLIKTRGQQVTLRCSPKSGHDTVSWYQQALGQGPQFIFQYYEEEERQRGNFPDRFSGHQFPNYSSELNVNALLLGDSALYLCASSRTGAPEAFFGQGTRLTVV.

This clonotype has more than one count but fewer than ten. V is TRBV4-1 and J is TRBJ2-1; no definite D call. V shed 4 bases and J shed 7 bases, with 11 bases lying between them. CDR3 size: 13 residues. Germline lookup yields CDR1 MGHRA and CDR2 YSYEKL. CDR3 residues: CASSPERYNEQFF. As DNA, the CDR3 is TGCGCCAGCAGCCCCGAGAGGTATAATGAGCAGTTCTTC.

This clonotype was picked up one time. V gene TRBV19 combines with J gene TRBJ1-1; the D gene is possibly TRBD1 (6 bases). This CDR3 region has 15 residues. The V gene's germline CDR1 is LNHDA and CDR2 SQIVND (reference sequence). V gave up 5 bases and J gave up 0 bases, with 13 bases separating them. The CDR3 here is CASSRQGTLNTEAFF. In DNA, the CDR3 is TGTGCCAGTAGTCGTCAGGGGACGTTGAACACTGAAGCTTTCTTT.

To note about this clonotype: A much larger clone differs from this one at a single base, so this may be a read error. The rearrangement links TRBV13 to TRBJ2-3; possibly TRBD2 for D (5 bases). CDR1 and CDR2 (germline): PRHDT, FYEKMQ (reference sequence). The V end was cut by 2 bases, the J end by 5 bases, with 20 bases between. The CDR3 consists of 17 residues. The CDR3 nucleotides are TGTGCCAGCAGCTTAATGGTGGAGGCGGAGTCCCAAGATACGCAGTATTTT. Amino acid sequence: CASSLMVEAESQDTQYF.

This clonotype was picked up many times. The chain has TRBV11-2 and TRBJ2-2; 8 bases align to TRBD1. With 1 base clipped from V and 5 bases from J, the junction kept 12 bases outside the gene matches. Germline V gives CDR1 SGHAT, CDR2 FQNNGV. The CDR3 extends over 18 amino acids. DNA for the CDR3: TGTGCCAGCAGCTTAGTAGTTGGACAGGGAATGGGGACCGGGGAGCTGTTTTTT. This encodes CASSLVVGQGMGTGELFF.

This clonotype was picked up many times. V gene TRBV4-3 combines with J gene TRBJ1-1, with unresolved D. The CDR3 is 13 residues long. CDR1 LGHNA and CDR2 YSLEER come from the germline V gene. Deletions cut 5 bases from V and 1 base from J, with 8 bases between. This CDR3 is CASSWTANTEAFF. The CDR3 DNA follows: TGCGCCAGCAGCTGGACTGCGAACACTGAAGCTTTCTTT.

This clonotype was found many times. This chain connects TRBV20-1 to TRBJ2-4; 7 positions agree with TRBD1. Losses at the gene ends were 6 bases for V and 3 bases for J; bases not matched to a gene: 11. Germline V gives CDR1 DFQATT, CDR2 SNEGSKA (reference sequence). The CDR3 totals 15 residues. For the CDR3, the DNA is TGCAGTGCCCGGGACAGCAAACTTGGCAAAAACATTCAGTACTTC. Protein sequence: CSARDSKLGKNIQYF.

The sample holds a few counts of this clonotype. The chain has TRBV5-6 and TRBJ1-5; D might be TRBD1 (6 bases). The CDR3 consists of 14 residues. Between the trimmed V and J ends, which lost 3 bases and 4 bases, there was a span of 11 bases. CDR1 and CDR2 (germline): SGHDT, YYEEEE. The CDR3, as DNA: TGTGCCAGCAGCTACCCAGGGGAGAATCAGCCCCAGCATTTT. Protein product: CASSYPGENQPQHF. Full variable domain (remainder filled in from reference TRBV5-6 and TRBJ1-5): DAGVTQSPTHLIKTRGQQVTLRCSPKSGHDTVSWYQQALGQGPQFIFQYYEEEERQRGNFPDRFSGHQFPNYSSELNVNALLLGDSALYLCASSYPGENQPQHFGDGTRLSIL.

A single count supports this clonotype. CDR3 nucleotides: TGTGCCAGTAGTCCCCGACCTGGGCAGCCGCAGAACACTGAAGCTTTCTTT. It translates to CASSPRPGQPQNTEAFF. This chain links TRBV19 with TRBJ1-1; the D is unclear. From germline, CDR1 is LNHDA and CDR2 SQIVND (reference sequence). The CDR3 totals 17 residues. V was trimmed by 5 bases and J by 1 base, leaving 20 bases between them.

This clonotype appeared a single time. A clone one base away is much larger, so this may be a read error. The chain uses TRBV6-2 or TRBV6-3 and TRBJ1-6; D is uncertain. The V end lost 5 bases, the J end lost 8 bases, and 10 bases lay between the germline ends. CDR1 and CDR2 from the germline V gene are MNHEY and SVGEGT. The CDR3 length is 13 residues. The CDR3 region has the DNA TGTGCCAGCAGTAAATCACTGGATTCACCCCTCCACTTT. Its translation: CASSKSLDSPLHF.

This clonotype was recorded many times. The CDR3 nucleotides are TGCGCCAGCAGCCCGGGGATCCCCCTCGGCGACTACGAGCAGTACTTC. Amino acids: CASSPGIPLGDYEQYF. The V call is TRBV4-3, the J call TRBJ2-7, with D possibly matching TRBD2 (5 bases). This CDR3 is built from 16 residues. Germline assignment: CDR1 LGHNA and CDR2 YSLEER. V dropped 4 bases and J dropped 3 bases, with 19 bases sitting between them.

J is TRBJ2-7 and V is TRBV4-3; the D gene could be TRBD1 or TRBD2 (6 bases each). The CDR3 spans 16 residues. Germline-derived CDR1 and CDR2 are LGHNA and YSLEER. Between the trimmed V and J ends, which lost 5 bases and 7 bases, there was a span of 24 bases. The chain's CDR3 is CASSMAPGAGVLEQYF. As DNA, the CDR3 is TGCGCCAGCAGCATGGCCCCGGGGGCCGGCGTTTTGGAGCAGTACTTC.

In its sample, this clonotype was seen many times. This sequence joins TRBV20-1 and TRBJ2-7; TRBD1 might be the D (6 bases). The CDR3 consists of 15 residues. V lost 8 bases, J lost 2 bases, and 22 bases lay in between. Germline V CDR1 and CDR2: DFQATT, SNEGSKA (reference sequence). The CDR3 sequence is CSQARIQDSPYEQYF. CDR3 DNA sequence: TGCAGTCAGGCAAGGATCCAGGACAGCCCCTACGAGCAGTACTTC.